This TCR beta chain was observed in a study of blood T cell repertoires in COVID-19. Using immunoSEQ multiplex PCR, the repertoire was profiled, and TCRdb retains in-frame clones only, with some absent. The repertoire holds about 370,000 clones, 70% to 90% seen once, with 8.5% to 12% in the top ten. A note on this clone: Other DNA sequences within the sample encode an identical CDR3.

The sample comprised peripheral blood. The receptor's source is a woman aged 30 to 39 with COVID-19, enrolled during active disease.

CDR3 region: CASSPEGGSGNTIYF. The CDR3 bases are TGCGCCAGCAGCCCGGAGGGTGGCTCTGGAAACACCATATATTTT. This chain connects TRBV5-1 to TRBJ1-3; unclear D gene. CDR3 length: 15 amino acids. CDR1 is SGHRS and CDR2 is YFSETQ in the germline V gene. V was clipped by 4 bases and J by 0 bases, with 11 bases between them. Full variable domain (rest looked up from reference TRBV5-1 and TRBJ1-3): KAGVTQTPRYLIKTRGQQVTLSCSPISGHRSVSWYQQTPGQGLQFLFEYFSETQRNKGNFPGRFSGRQFSNSRSEMNVSTLELGDSALYLCASSPEGGSGNTIYFGEGSWLTVV.